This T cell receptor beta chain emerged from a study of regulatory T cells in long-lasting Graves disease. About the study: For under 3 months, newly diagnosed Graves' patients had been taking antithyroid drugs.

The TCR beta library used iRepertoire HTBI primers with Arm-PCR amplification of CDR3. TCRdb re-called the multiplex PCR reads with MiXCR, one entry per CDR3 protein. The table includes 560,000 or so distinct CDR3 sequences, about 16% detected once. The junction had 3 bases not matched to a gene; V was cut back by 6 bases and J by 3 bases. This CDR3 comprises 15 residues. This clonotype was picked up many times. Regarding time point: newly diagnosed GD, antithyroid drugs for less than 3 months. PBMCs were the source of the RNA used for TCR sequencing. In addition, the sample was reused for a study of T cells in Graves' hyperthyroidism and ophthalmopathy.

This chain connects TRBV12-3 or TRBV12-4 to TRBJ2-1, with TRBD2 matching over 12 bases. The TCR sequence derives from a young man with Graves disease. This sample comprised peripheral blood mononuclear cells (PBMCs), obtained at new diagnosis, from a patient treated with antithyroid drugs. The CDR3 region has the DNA TGTGCCAGCAGCCGACTAGCGGGAGTCTACAATGAGCAGTTCTTC. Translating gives CASSRLAGVYNEQFF.